The clone carrying this TCR beta chain was observed many times. Germline values: CDR1 LGHNA, CDR2 YNFKEQ. The length of the CDR3 is 15 residues. The J segment lost 6 bases and the V segment lost 4 bases, leaving 9 bases of the junction unmatched. The data are from a study of T cells after yellow fever vaccination. A 5'RACE template-switching step, the method used to make TCR cDNA, added a universal primer site and UMIs. TCRdb independently ran MiXCR on the 5' RACE reads; one entry per CDR3 protein. The table lists about 57,000 distinct CDR3 sequences, about 7.8% of them singletons. The source material was CD8+ T cells sorted from PBMCs, sampled 15 days after the yellow fever booster vaccination. V gene TRBV4-2 combines with J gene TRBJ2-3; 8 bases agree with TRBD2. This TCR derives from a man younger than 45 who received the YFV17D yellow fever vaccine. The CDR3 sequence is CASSPRREAADTQYF. The CDR3 DNA is TGTGCCAGCAGCCCCCGGCGGGAGGCAGCGGATACGCAGTATTTT.